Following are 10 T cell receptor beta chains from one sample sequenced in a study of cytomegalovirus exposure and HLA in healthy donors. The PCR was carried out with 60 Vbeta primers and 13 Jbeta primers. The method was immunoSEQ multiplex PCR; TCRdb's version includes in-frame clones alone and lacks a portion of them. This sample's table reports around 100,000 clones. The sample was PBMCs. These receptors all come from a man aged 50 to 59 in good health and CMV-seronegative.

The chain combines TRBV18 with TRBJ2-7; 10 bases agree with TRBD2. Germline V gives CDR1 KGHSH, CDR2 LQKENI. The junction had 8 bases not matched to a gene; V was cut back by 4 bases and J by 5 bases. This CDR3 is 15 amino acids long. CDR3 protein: CASSLSAGGEDEQYF. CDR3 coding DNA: TGTGCCAGCTCACTCTCAGCGGGAGGGGAGGACGAGCAGTACTTC.

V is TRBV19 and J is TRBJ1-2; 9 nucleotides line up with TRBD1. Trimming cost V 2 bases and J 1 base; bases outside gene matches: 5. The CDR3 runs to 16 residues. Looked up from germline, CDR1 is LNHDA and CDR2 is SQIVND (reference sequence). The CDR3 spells CASSILQGQGNYGYTF. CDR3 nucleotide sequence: TGTGCCAGTAGTATACTCCAGGGACAGGGTAACTATGGCTACACCTTC.

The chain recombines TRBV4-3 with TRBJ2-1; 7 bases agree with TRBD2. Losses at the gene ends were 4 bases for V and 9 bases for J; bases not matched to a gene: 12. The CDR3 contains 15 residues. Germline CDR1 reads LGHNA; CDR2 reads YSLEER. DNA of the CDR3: TGCGCCAGCAGCCCGATCGGGACTATCCTTAGTGAGCAGTTCTTC. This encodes CASSPIGTILSEQFF.

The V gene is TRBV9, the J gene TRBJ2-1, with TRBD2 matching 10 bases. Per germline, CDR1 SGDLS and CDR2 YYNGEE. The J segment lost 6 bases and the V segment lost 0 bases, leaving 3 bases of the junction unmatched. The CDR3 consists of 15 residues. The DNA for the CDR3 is TGTGCCAGCAGCGTAGGAGCGGGAGGGCTCAATGAGCAGTTCTTC. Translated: CASSVGAGGLNEQFF.

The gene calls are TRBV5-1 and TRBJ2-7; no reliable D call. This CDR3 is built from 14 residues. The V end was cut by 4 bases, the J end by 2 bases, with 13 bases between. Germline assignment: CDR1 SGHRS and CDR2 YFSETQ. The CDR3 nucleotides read TGCGCCAGCAGCGTAGGTGCAGACACCTACGAGCAGTACTTC. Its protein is CASSVGADTYEQYF.

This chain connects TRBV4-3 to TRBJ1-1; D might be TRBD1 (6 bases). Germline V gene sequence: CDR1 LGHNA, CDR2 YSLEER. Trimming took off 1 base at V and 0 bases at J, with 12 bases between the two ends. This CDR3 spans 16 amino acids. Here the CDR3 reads CASSQVPDRLNTEAFF. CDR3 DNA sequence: TGCGCCAGCAGCCAAGTTCCCGACAGGTTGAACACTGAAGCTTTCTTT.

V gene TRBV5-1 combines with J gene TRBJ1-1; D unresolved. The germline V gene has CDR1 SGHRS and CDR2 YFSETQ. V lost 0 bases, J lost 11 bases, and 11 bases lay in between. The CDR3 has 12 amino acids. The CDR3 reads CASSLDSQVAFF. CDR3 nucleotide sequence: TGCGCCAGCAGCTTGGATTCGCAGGTGGCTTTCTTT.

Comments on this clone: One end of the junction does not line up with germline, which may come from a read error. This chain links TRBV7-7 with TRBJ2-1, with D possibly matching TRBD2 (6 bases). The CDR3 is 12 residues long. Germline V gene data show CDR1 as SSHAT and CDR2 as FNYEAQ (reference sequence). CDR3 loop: CASSPGGHEQFF. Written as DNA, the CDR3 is TGTGCTAGCAGCCCCGGGGGACATGAGCAGTTCTTC.

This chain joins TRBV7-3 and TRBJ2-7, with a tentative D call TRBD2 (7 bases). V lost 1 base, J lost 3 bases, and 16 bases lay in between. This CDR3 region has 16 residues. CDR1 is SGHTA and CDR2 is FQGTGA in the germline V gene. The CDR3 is CASSLIGGAGLYEQYF. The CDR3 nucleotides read TGTGCCAGCAGCTTAATTGGGGGGGCCGGTCTCTACGAGCAGTACTTC. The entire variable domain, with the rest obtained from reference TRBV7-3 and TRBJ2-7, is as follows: GAGVSQTPSNKVTEKGKYVELRCDPISGHTALYWYRQSLGQGPEFLIYFQGTGAADDSGLPNDRFFAVRPEGSVSTLKIQRTERGDSAVYLCASSLIGGAGLYEQYFGPGTRLTVT.

This CDR3 reads CASRTSGYYEQYF. In nucleotides, the CDR3 is TGTGCCAGCAGGACTAGCGGATACTACGAGCAGTACTTC. The V gene is TRBV6-6, the J gene TRBJ2-5; 9 bases are shared with TRBD2. The J call is uncertain, as TRBJ2-7 better fits the DNA end. The CDR3 has 13 amino acids. Germline CDR1 and CDR2: MNHNY and SVGAGI (reference sequence).